This TCR beta chain is drawn from a study of lung T cells in sarcoidosis with Löfgren's syndrome. As for the study in general: Löfgren's syndrome patients were the main repertoire analysis focus.

Findings and caveats of the study: Shared TRAV12-1 and TRBV2 CDR3 motifs were reported across several patients.

This clonotype occurred many times. Its matching antigen is unknown. The CDR3 totals 12 residues. With 2 bases removed from V and 5 bases from J, the gap between germline ends came to 6 bases. CDR1 and CDR2 from the germline V gene are SGHDT and YYEEEE. TCRdb reanalysed the reads using MiXCR and keeps one entry per CDR3 protein. Here the sample spans several thousand distinct CDR3 sequences, about 21% being singletons. Sequenced: CD4+ T cells from bronchoalveolar lavage fluid. The rearrangement uses TRBV5-6 and TRBJ2-3; D is unresolved. The TCR comes from a human donor with sarcoidosis (Löfgren's syndrome or another form), or a control subject (not recorded which). DNA of the CDR3: TGTGCCAGCAGCTTTGTCGAAGATACGCAGTATTTT. Amino acid sequence: CASSFVEDTQYF.